These 5 T cell receptor beta chains share one sample of origin, sequenced in a study of blood T cell repertoires in COVID-19. Using immunoSEQ multiplex PCR, the repertoire was profiled, and TCRdb retains in-frame clones only, with some absent. The sample includes a few hundred thousand clones, roughly four fifths seen only once; the top ten take less than 6%. The specimen was PBMCs or T cells enriched from blood (not recorded which). The origin of the receptors is a woman aged 45-59 years who had recovered from COVID-19.

The genes are TRBV30 and TRBJ1-4; no definite D call. The CDR3 length is 13 residues. Germline V gives CDR1 GTSNPN, CDR2 SVGIG (reference sequence). V lost 3 bases, J lost 7 bases, and 12 bases lay in between. The CDR3 protein is CAWSSWRGEKLFF. The CDR3 region has the DNA TGTGCCTGGAGCAGTTGGCGGGGTGAAAAACTGTTTTTT.

This chain uses TRBV5-1 with TRBJ2-7; TRBD2 might be the D (6 bases). This CDR3 comprises 13 residues. Trimming cost V 4 bases and J 2 bases, with 10 bases left between them. Per the germline V gene, CDR1 is SGHRS and CDR2 is YFSETQ. The DNA for the CDR3 is TGCGCCAGCAGCGCGGGACTCACCTACGAGCAGTACTTC. Protein sequence: CASSAGLTYEQYF.

This clone was seen only once. The V gene is TRBV7-9, the J gene TRBJ1-5; 7 bases fit TRBD1. CDR3 size: 14 residues. The ends lost 5 bases at V and 7 bases at J; junction bases unmatched: 8. Germline V gene sequence: CDR1 SEHNR, CDR2 FQNEAQ (reference sequence). DNA of the CDR3: TGTGCCAGCAGCCTAGACAGGGACCGACAGCCCCAGCATTTT. It encodes CASSLDRDRQPQHF.

The V and J genes are TRBV12-3 or TRBV12-4 and TRBJ2-7, with D perhaps TRBD2 (6 bases). This CDR3 spans 13 amino acids. Trimming took off 1 base at V and 7 bases at J, with 11 bases between the two ends. CDR3: CASSLGGVSEQYF. As DNA, the CDR3 is TGTGCCAGCAGTTTAGGGGGGGTTTCGGAGCAGTACTTC.

This sequence joins TRBV7-2 and TRBJ1-6; 8 bases match TRBD1. J lost 6 bases, V lost 1 base, and 5 bases had no gene match. CDR3 length equals 16 residues. The germline CDR1 and CDR2 sequences are SGHTA and FQGNSA. Written as DNA, the CDR3 is TGTGCCAGCAGCTTAGTTGAGGGACAGGTTAATTCACCCCTCCACTTT. This encodes CASSLVEGQVNSPLHF. Together with reference TRBV7-2 and TRBJ1-6, the CDR3 gives the full variable domain: GAGVSQSPSNKVTEKGKDVELRCDPISGHTALYWYRQSLGQGLEFLIYFQGNSAPDKSGLPSDRFSAERTGGSVSTLTIQRTQQEDSAVYLCASSLVEGQVNSPLHFGNGTRLTVT.